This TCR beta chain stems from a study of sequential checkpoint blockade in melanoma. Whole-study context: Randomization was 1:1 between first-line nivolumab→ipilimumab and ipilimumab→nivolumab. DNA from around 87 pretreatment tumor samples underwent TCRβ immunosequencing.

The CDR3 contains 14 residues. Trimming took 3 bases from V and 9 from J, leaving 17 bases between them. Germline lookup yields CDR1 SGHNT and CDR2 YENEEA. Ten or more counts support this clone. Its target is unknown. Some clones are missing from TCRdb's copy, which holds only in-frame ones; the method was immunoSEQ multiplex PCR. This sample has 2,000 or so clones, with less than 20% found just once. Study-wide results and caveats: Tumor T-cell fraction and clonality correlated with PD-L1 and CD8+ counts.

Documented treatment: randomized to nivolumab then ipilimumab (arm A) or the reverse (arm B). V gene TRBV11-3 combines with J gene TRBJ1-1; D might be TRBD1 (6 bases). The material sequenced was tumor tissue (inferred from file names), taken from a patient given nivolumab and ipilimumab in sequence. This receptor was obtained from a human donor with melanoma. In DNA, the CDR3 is TGTGCCAGCAGCTTTCAACGGGACACCGGAAAAGCTTTCTTT. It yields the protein CASSFQRDTGKAFF.